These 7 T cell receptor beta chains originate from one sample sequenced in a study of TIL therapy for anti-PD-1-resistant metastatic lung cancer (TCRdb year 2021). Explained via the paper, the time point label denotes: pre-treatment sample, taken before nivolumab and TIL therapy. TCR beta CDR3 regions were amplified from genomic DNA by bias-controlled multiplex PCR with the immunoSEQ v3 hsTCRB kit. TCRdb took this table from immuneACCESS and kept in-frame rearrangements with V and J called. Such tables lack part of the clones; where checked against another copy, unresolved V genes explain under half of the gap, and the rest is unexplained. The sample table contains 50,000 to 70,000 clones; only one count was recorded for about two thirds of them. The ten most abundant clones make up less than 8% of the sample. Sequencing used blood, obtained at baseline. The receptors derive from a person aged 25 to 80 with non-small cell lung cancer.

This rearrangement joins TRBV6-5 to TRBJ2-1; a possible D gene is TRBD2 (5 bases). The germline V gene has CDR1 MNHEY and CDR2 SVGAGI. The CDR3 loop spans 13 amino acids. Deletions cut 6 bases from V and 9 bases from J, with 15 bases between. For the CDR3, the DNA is TGTGCCAGCAGGGGGAGCCTCACGGGTGAGCAGTTCTTC. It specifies CASRGSLTGEQFF.

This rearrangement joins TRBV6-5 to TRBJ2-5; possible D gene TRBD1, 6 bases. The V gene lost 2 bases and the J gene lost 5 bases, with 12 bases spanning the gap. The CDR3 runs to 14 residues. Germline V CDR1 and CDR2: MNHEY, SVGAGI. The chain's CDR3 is CASSYLARGETQYF. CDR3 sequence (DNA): TGTGCCAGCAGTTACCTAGCCAGGGGCGAGACCCAGTACTTC.

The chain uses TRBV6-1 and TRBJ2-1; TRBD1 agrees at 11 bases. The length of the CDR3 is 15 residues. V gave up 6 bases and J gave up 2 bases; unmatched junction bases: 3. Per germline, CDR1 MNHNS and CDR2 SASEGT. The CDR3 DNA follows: TGTGCCAGCAGCCGGACAGGGGGCCCCTACAATGAGCAGTTCTTC. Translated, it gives CASSRTGGPYNEQFF.

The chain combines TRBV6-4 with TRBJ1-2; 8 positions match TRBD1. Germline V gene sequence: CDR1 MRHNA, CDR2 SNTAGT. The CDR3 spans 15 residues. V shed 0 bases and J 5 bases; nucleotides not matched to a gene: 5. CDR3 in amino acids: CASSDSGTGWYGYTF. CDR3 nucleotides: TGTGCCAGCAGTGACTCCGGGACAGGCTGGTATGGCTACACCTTC.

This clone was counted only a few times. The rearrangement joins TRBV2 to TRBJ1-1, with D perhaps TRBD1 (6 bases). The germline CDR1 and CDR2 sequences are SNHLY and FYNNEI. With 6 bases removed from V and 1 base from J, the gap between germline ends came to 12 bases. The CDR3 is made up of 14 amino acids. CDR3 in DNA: TGTGCCAGCAGGGAGAACAGGGAGAACACTGAAGCTTTCTTT. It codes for CASRENRENTEAFF.

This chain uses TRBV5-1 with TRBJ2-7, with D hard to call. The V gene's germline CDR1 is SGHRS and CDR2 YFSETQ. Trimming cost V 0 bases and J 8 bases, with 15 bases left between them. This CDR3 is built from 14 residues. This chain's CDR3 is CASSLASNSLQQYF. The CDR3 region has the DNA TGCGCCAGCAGCTTGGCCAGTAATTCCCTACAGCAGTACTTC.

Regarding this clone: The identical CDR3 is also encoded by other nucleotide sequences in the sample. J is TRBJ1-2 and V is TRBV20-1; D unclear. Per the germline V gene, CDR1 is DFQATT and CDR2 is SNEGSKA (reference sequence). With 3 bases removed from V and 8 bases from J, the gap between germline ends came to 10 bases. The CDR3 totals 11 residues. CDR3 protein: CSASSGYGYTF. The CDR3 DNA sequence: TGCAGTGCTAGTTCTGGTTACGGCTACACCTTC.